A selection of T cell receptor beta chains follows, all from one sample in a study of cytomegalovirus exposure and HLA in healthy donors. Some clones are missing from TCRdb's copy, which holds only in-frame ones; the method was immunoSEQ multiplex PCR. The data contain fewer than 100,000 clones, around 94% of them singletons. Sequencing was done on a sample of PBMCs. The receptors come from a woman aged 18 to 35 in good health and CMV-seropositive. Each CDR3 is given with its conserved first and last residue. The D gene is left open where the match is weak. Clone size, where shown, is once, few, many, or a class for clones that have expanded.

cdr3_nt: TGTGCCAGCAGCCCAGGAACTAGCGGGAGTGATACGCAGTATTTT
cdr3_aa: CASSPGTSGSDTQYF
d_call: TRBD2
j_call: TRBJ2-3
clone_size: -
v_call: TRBV5-6

cdr3_nt: TGTGCCAGCTCACCACCGTCGGGACAGGGGCCAGGCCTCTATGGCTACACCTTC
cdr3_aa: CASSPPSGQGPGLYGYTF
d_call: TRBD1
j_call: TRBJ1-2
clone_size: -
v_call: TRBV18

cdr3_nt: TGTGCCTGGAACGAGGGGGCCCTCAATCAGCCCCAGCATTTT
cdr3_aa: CAWNEGALNQPQHF
d_call: TRBD1
j_call: TRBJ1-5
clone_size: -
v_call: TRBV30

cdr3_nt: TGTGCCAGCAGCTGGTCGGGACAAATCTACGAGCAGTACTTC
cdr3_aa: CASSWSGQIYEQYF
d_call: -
j_call: TRBJ2-7
clone_size: -
v_call: TRBV5-5

cdr3_nt: TGTGCCAGCAGTTTGAAAGTAGCGGGAGGGGGAGAGACCCAGTACTTC
cdr3_aa: CASSLKVAGGGETQYF
d_call: TRBD2
j_call: TRBJ2-5
clone_size: once
v_call: TRBV28

cdr3_nt: TGCGCCAGCAGCCAAGAGAGTAGCGGGAGTTTTTCCGATGAGCAGTTCTTC
cdr3_aa: CASSQESSGSFSDEQFF
d_call: TRBD2
j_call: TRBJ2-1
clone_size: -
v_call: TRBV4-3

cdr3_nt: TGTGCCAGCAGCGTTGACATCGGTGGCCAGCCCCAGCATTTT
cdr3_aa: CASSVDIGGQPQHF
d_call: -
j_call: TRBJ1-5
clone_size: -
v_call: TRBV9

cdr3_nt: TGTGCCAGCAGCCCCCGGGTCACCTTTATGAACACTGAAGCTTTCTTT
cdr3_aa: CASSPRVTFMNTEAFF
d_call: -
j_call: TRBJ1-1
clone_size: -
v_call: TRBV11-3

cdr3_nt: TGTGCCAGCAGTTTAGACCATACAGGGACAAGAGGCTACACCTTC
cdr3_aa: CASSLDHTGTRGYTF
d_call: -
j_call: TRBJ1-2
clone_size: -
v_call: TRBV28

cdr3_nt: TGTGCCAGCAGCTTGTGGCGGGGGGGCACTGAAGCTTTCTTT
cdr3_aa: CASSLWRGGTEAFF
d_call: -
j_call: TRBJ1-1
clone_size: -
v_call: TRBV5-5

cdr3_nt: TGTGCCATCAGTGAGTTCCAGGGGGCCTATGAGCAGTTCTTC
cdr3_aa: CAISEFQGAYEQFF
d_call: TRBD1
j_call: TRBJ2-1
clone_size: -
v_call: TRBV10-3

cdr3_nt: TGTGCCAGCAGCCAACAGGGGGACAATCAGCCCCAGCATTTT
cdr3_aa: CASSQQGDNQPQHF
d_call: TRBD1
j_call: TRBJ1-5
clone_size: -
v_call: TRBV27

cdr3_nt: TGTGCCAGCAGTTCCGGGACAGCTTACATCTATGGCTACACCTTC
cdr3_aa: CASSSGTAYIYGYTF
d_call: TRBD1
j_call: TRBJ1-2
clone_size: -
v_call: TRBV28

cdr3_nt: TGTGCCCAGGGGACAGTCTATGGCTACACCTTC
cdr3_aa: CAQGTVYGYTF
d_call: TRBD1
j_call: TRBJ1-2
clone_size: -
v_call: TRBV30